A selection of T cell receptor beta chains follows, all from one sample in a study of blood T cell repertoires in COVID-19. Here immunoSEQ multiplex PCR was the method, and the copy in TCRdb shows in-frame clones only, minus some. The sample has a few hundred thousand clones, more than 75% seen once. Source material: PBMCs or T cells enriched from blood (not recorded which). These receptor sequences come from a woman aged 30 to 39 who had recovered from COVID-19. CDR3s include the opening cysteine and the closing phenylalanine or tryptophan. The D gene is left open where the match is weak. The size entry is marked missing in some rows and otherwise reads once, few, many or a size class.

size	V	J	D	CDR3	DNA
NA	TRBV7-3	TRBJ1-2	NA	CASSLKGDYGYTF	TGTGCCAGCAGCTTAAAAGGGGACTATGGCTACACCTTC
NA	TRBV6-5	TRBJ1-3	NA	CASSYAGNGNTIYF	TGTGCCAGCAGTTACGCAGGGAATGGAAACACCATATATTTT
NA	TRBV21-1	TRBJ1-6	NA	CASSTGGGSNSPLHF	TGTGCCAGCAGCACAGGGGGCGGATCTAATTCACCCCTCCACTTT
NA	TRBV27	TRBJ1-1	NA	CASTSLGIVQNTEAFF	TGTGCCAGCACCTCACTCGGTATAGTGCAGAACACTGAAGCTTTCTTT
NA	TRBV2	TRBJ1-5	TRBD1	CASSVSGGYSNQPQHF	TGTGCCAGCAGTGTCTCAGGGGGTTATAGCAATCAGCCCCAGCATTTT
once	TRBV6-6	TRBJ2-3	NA	CASNWDFTDTQYF	TGTGCCAGCAATTGGGACTTCACAGATACGCAGTATTTT
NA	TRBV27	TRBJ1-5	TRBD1	CASSLRGTGGDQPQHF	TGTGCCAGCAGTTTGAGGGGGACAGGTGGTGATCAGCCCCAGCATTTT
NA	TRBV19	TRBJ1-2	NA	CASSPETRRDGYTF	TGTGCCAGTAGTCCCGAGACCCGGAGGGACGGCTACACCTTC
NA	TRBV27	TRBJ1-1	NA	CASSLRGSTEAFF	TGTGCCAGCAGTTTAAGGGGCTCCACTGAAGCTTTCTTT
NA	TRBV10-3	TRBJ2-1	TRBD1	CAISSPGQGAGEQFF	TGTGCCATCAGTAGCCCGGGACAGGGGGCTGGGGAGCAGTTCTTC
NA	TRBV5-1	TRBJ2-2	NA	CASSPGGQDTGELFF	TGCGCCAGCAGCCCCGGGGGGCAGGACACCGGGGAGCTGTTTTTT
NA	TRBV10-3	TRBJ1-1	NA	CAISPGVKGEAFF	TGTGCCATCAGTCCGGGGGTTAAGGGTGAAGCTTTCTTT
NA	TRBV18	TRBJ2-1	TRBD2	CASSPLAVVAGGYNEQFF	TGTGCCAGCTCACCTCTCGCGGTGGTAGCGGGAGGGTACAATGAGCAGTTCTTC
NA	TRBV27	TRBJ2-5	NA	CASSLLRGETQYF	TGTGCCAGCAGTTTATTACGGGGAGAGACCCAGTACTTC
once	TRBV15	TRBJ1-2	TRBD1	CATSRDLTGDGYTF	TGTGCCACCAGCAGAGATCTGACAGGGGATGGCTACACCTTC
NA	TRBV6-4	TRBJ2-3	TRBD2	CASSLVLAGGTDTQYF	TGTGCCAGCAGTTTGGTCCTAGCGGGAGGCACAGATACGCAGTATTTT
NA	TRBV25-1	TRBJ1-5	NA	CASSGAGHHQPQHF	TGTGCCAGCAGTGGAGCAGGGCATCATCAGCCCCAGCATTTT
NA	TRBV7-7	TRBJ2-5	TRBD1	CASSSPGQGLWGETQYF	TGTGCTAGCAGCTCACCGGGACAGGGTCTGTGGGGAGAGACCCAGTACTTC
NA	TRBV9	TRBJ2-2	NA	CASSVGVLSGELFF	TGTGCCAGCAGCGTAGGAGTCCTTTCCGGGGAGCTGTTTTTT
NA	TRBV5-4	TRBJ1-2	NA	CASSLVGTNYGYTF	TGTGCCAGCAGCTTGGTCGGTACTAACTATGGCTACACCTTC
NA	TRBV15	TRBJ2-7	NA	CATSSVRGIPYEQYF	TGTGCCACCAGCAGTGTAAGGGGAATACCCTACGAGCAGTACTTC
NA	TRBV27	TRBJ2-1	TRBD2	CASSLLAGGPNEQFF	TGTGCCAGCAGTTTATTAGCGGGAGGGCCCAATGAGCAGTTCTTC
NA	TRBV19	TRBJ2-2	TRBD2	CASTHAGGSGELFF	TGTGCCAGTACCCATGCGGGGGGATCCGGGGAGCTGTTTTTT
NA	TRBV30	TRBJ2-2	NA	CAWSSSTGELFF	TGTGCCTGGAGTTCATCGACTGGGGAGCTGTTTTTT